These 23 T cell receptor beta chains were sequenced from one sample in a study of cytomegalovirus exposure and HLA in healthy donors. Use of 60 Vbeta and 13 Jbeta primers characterized the PCR. Profiled with immunoSEQ multiplex PCR; TCRdb holds only in-frame clones, not every one. The sample has approximately 130,000 clones; under 10% are singletons. The specimen sequenced was PBMCs. Receptors were obtained from a woman in her thirties or forties in good health and CMV-seropositive.

The gene calls are TRBV25-1 and TRBJ2-3; D remains ambiguous. Trimming left V 5 bases short and J 3 bases short, with 15 bases between. CDR1 is MGHDK and CDR2 is SYGVNS in the germline V gene. The length of the CDR3 is 15 residues. The CDR3 spells CASSPDWRQTDTQYF. DNA for the CDR3: TGTGCCAGCAGTCCAGACTGGCGCCAGACAGATACGCAGTATTTT.

In its sample, this clone was seen a few times. This chain links TRBV7-6 with TRBJ1-3; D possibly corresponds to TRBD1 (6 bases). The CDR3 consists of 13 residues. V lost 5 bases and J 8 bases, leaving 13 bases between the germline ends. Germline CDR1 is SGHVS and CDR2 is FNYEAQ. CDR3 DNA sequence: TGTGCCAGCAGCCGGGGGGCAGATGACACCATATATTTT. Translation gives CASSRGADDTIYF.

This clone was counted a few times. The chain employs TRBV5-4 and TRBJ2-5; D gene ambiguous. The V end was cut by 0 bases, the J end by 3 bases, with 6 bases between. The CDR3 runs to 13 residues. The germline CDR1 and CDR2 sequences are SGHNT and YYREEE (reference sequence). This CDR3 is CASSLVEEETQYF. The CDR3, as DNA: TGTGCCAGCAGCTTGGTTGAGGAAGAGACCCAGTACTTC.

This clone was recorded a few times. The V gene is TRBV6-5, the J gene TRBJ1-1, with 8 nucleotides matching TRBD1. CDR1 is MNHEY and CDR2 is SVGAGI in the germline V gene. The CDR3 consists of 15 residues. The V segment lost 5 bases and the J segment 1 base; nucleotides outside the gene matches: 6. CDR3 region: CASSRAGTGNTEAFF. The CDR3 nucleotides read TGTGCCAGCAGTCGAGCCGGGACAGGGAACACTGAAGCTTTCTTT.

The chain combines TRBV5-6 with TRBJ2-7, with 9 nucleotides matching TRBD1. Germline CDR1 is SGHDT and CDR2 is YYEEEE. The CDR3 totals 15 residues. V shed 6 bases and J 1 base; nucleotides not matched to a gene: 8. The CDR3 DNA sequence: TGTGCCAGCACCCTTCCGGGACAGGGATCCTACGAGCAGTACTTC. It encodes CASTLPGQGSYEQYF.

This clone turned up a few times. V and J are TRBV4-1 and TRBJ2-7; tentative D call: TRBD1 (5 bases). The CDR3 has 16 amino acids. V lost 2 bases and J lost 2, with 16 bases in between. Germline V gene lookup returns CDR1 MGHRA and CDR2 YSYEKL. This chain's CDR3 is CASSQSDSPGTYEQYF. The CDR3, as DNA: TGCGCCAGCAGCCAATCCGACAGCCCTGGGACCTACGAGCAGTACTTC.

This clone was detected a few times. The conserved phenylalanine or tryptophan normally closing the CDR3 is absent here, so this likely arose from a read error. The chain recombines TRBV5-4 with TRBJ2-2; no reliable D call. The V end lost 0 bases, the J end lost 7 bases, and 10 bases lay between the germline ends. Per germline, CDR1 SGHNT and CDR2 YYREEE (reference sequence). This CDR3 contains 14 residues. CDR3 residues: CASSLDGPGGELFV. For the CDR3, the DNA is TGTGCCAGCAGCTTGGATGGGCCGGGCGGGGAGCTGTTTGTT.

CDR3 residues: CASSQDELAGSLYEQYF. The CDR3, as DNA: TGCGCCAGCAGCCAAGATGAGCTGGCAGGGTCACTCTACGAGCAGTACTTC. The chain is built from TRBV4-1 and TRBJ2-7, with D tentatively TRBD1 (5 bases). CDR1 and CDR2 from the germline V gene are MGHRA and YSYEKL. The CDR3 is 17 residues long. The V and J ends lost 0 bases and 3 bases respectively, with 18 bases between them.

A note on this clone: One end of the junction is discordant with germline, which a read error may explain. The V and J genes are TRBV6-1 and TRBJ2-7, with no clear D. Germline CDR1 and CDR2: MNHNS and SASEGT. The CDR3 contains 11 residues. The CDR3 sequence: CARSESFEQYF. DNA of the CDR3: TGTGCCAGAAGTGAGAGTTTCGAGCAGTACTTC.

This clone was observed a few times. J is TRBJ2-7 and V is TRBV5-6; D is uncertain. Germline CDR1 reads SGHDT; CDR2 reads YYEEEE. The CDR3 is 12 residues long. Trimming took 5 bases from V and 1 from J, leaving 7 bases between them. The chain's CDR3 is CASSTTSYEQYF. The CDR3 bases are TGTGCCAGCAGTACTACGTCCTACGAGCAGTACTTC.

This clone has more than one count but fewer than ten. The chain combines TRBV10-3 with TRBJ2-2; 9 nucleotides line up with TRBD1. The ends lost 7 bases at V and 3 bases at J; junction bases unmatched: 3. CDR1 ENHRY and CDR2 SYGVKD come from the germline V gene. This CDR3 has 14 amino acids. CDR3 protein: CAITGDRDTGELFF. CDR3 DNA sequence: TGTGCCATCACTGGGGACAGGGACACCGGGGAGCTGTTTTTT.

This clone turned up a few times. The genes are TRBV6-1 and TRBJ1-2; D call uncertain. Germline CDR1 reads MNHNS; CDR2 reads SASEGT. V lost 1 base and J lost 4, with 10 bases in between. The CDR3 loop spans 14 amino acids. The CDR3 loop reads CASSEGEGVYGYTF. In DNA form, the CDR3 reads TGTGCCAGCAGTGAAGGAGAGGGAGTCTATGGCTACACCTTC.

Only a few counts were recorded for this clone. This chain joins TRBV18 and TRBJ2-1; 7 bases agree with TRBD1. Trimming cost V 4 bases and J 0 bases; bases outside gene matches: 9. Looked up from germline, CDR1 is KGHSH and CDR2 is LQKENI. The CDR3 is made up of 17 amino acids. The CDR3 DNA sequence: TGTGCCAGCTCACTAAGGACAGGTCTTGGCTCCTACAATGAGCAGTTCTTC. It is translated as CASSLRTGLGSYNEQFF.

This chain links TRBV5-1 with TRBJ2-5; 7 positions match TRBD1. The assigned J gene may be wrong: the sequence end matches TRBJ2-7 better. CDR3 length: 13 residues. Germline V CDR1 and CDR2: SGHRS, YFSETQ. CDR3 sequence reads: CASSFGTAYEQYF. For the CDR3, the DNA is TGCGCCAGCAGCTTTGGGACAGCTTACGAGCAGTACTTC.

This clone has a handful of counts. CDR3 protein: CASSMGGLARLGTDTQYF. The CDR3 region has the DNA TGTGCCAGCAGCATGGGGGGACTAGCGCGACTGGGCACAGATACGCAGTATTTT. The chain recombines TRBV11-3 with TRBJ2-3; 10 bases fit TRBD2. V dropped 5 bases and J dropped 1; count of bases not matched to a gene: 12. CDR1 is SGHNT and CDR2 is YENEEA in the germline V gene. The CDR3 has 18 residues.

The chain joins TRBV5-6 to TRBJ2-4, with D maybe TRBD1 (6 bases). Germline V gene lookup returns CDR1 SGHDT and CDR2 YYEEEE. V was trimmed by 2 bases and J by 0 bases, leaving 12 bases between them. This CDR3 comprises 16 residues. DNA for the CDR3: TGTGCCAGCAGCTTCAGGGGAGTGAGAGCCAAAAACATTCAGTACTTC. Its translation is CASSFRGVRAKNIQYF.

The rearrangement joins TRBV18 to TRBJ1-2, with 7 bases fitting TRBD1. CDR3 length: 14 amino acids. Germline V gene lookup returns CDR1 KGHSH and CDR2 LQKENI. With V trimmed by 5 bases and J by 4 bases, 7 bases remained unmatched. In nucleotides, the CDR3 is TGTGCCAGCTCAAGGGACAGCCTGAGCTATGGCTACACCTTC. Its protein is CASSRDSLSYGYTF.

The genes are TRBV5-1 and TRBJ1-2; no clear D gene. CDR3 length: 15 residues. The germline V gene has CDR1 SGHRS and CDR2 YFSETQ. The ends were cut back, 2 bases at V and 8 bases at J, with 19 bases in the middle. DNA of the CDR3: TGCGCCAGCAGCTTTTTGGGAGACCGCGCGGAAGGCTACACCTTC. Translation: CASSFLGDRAEGYTF. Together with reference TRBV5-1 and TRBJ1-2, the CDR3 gives the full variable domain: KAGVTQTPRYLIKTRGQQVTLSCSPISGHRSVSWYQQTPGQGLQFLFEYFSETQRNKGNFPGRFSGRQFSNSRSEMNVSTLELGDSALYLCASSFLGDRAEGYTFGSGTRLTVV.

The chain recombines TRBV6-6 with TRBJ2-5; TRBD1 is a possible D gene (7 bases). The V end lost 6 bases, the J end lost 5 bases, and 13 bases lay between the germline ends. In germline, CDR1 is MNHNY, CDR2 SVGAGI (reference sequence). The CDR3 spans 13 residues. DNA for the CDR3: TGTGCCAGCAGCCCCAGGGGGGAGGAGACCCAGTACTTC. This gives the protein CASSPRGEETQYF.

In this sample, this clone turned up a few times. The rearrangement joins TRBV6-1 to TRBJ1-2; no clear D. The V and J ends lost 8 bases and 7 bases respectively, with 8 bases between them. CDR1 and CDR2 (germline): MNHNS, SASEGT. The CDR3 is 10 amino acids. CDR3 DNA: TGTGCCAGCGGGGAGGTTGGCTACACCTTC. Protein sequence: CASGEVGYTF.

The V gene is TRBV7-2, the J gene TRBJ1-2, with D perhaps matching TRBD1 (5 bases). V lost 5 bases to trimming and J lost 4 bases, with 14 bases between them. CDR1 SGHTA and CDR2 FQGNSA come from the germline V gene. The CDR3 runs to 14 residues. The CDR3 nucleotides read TGTGCCAGCAGCCTCCCCAGGGTCCCCTATGGCTACACCTTC. Its translation: CASSLPRVPYGYTF. The whole variable domain, remainder taken from reference TRBV7-2 and TRBJ1-2, is GAGVSQSPSNKVTEKGKDVELRCDPISGHTALYWYRQSLGQGLEFLIYFQGNSAPDKSGLPSDRFSAERTGGSVSTLTIQRTQQEDSAVYLCASSLPRVPYGYTFGSGTRLTVV.

This clone showed up just a few times. The chain has TRBV29-1 and TRBJ2-1; 8 positions agree with TRBD2. CDR1 is SQVTM, CDR2 ANQGSEA, per germline. The CDR3 is made up of 13 amino acids. V was pared by 7 bases and J by 2 bases, with 4 bases of the junction left unmatched. CDR3 DNA sequence: TGCAGCGCAGCGGGGGACACCTACAATGAGCAGTTCTTC. Translated, it gives CSAAGDTYNEQFF.

This clone appeared a few times. The chain recombines TRBV14 with TRBJ1-1; D call uncertain. The CDR3 is 15 amino acids. The germline V gene encodes CDR1 SGHDN and CDR2 FVKESK. Trimming took off 0 bases at V and 0 bases at J, with 8 bases between the two ends. This chain's CDR3 is CASSQDRGVNTEAFF. CDR3 coding DNA: TGTGCCAGCAGCCAAGATCGGGGAGTGAACACTGAAGCTTTCTTT.